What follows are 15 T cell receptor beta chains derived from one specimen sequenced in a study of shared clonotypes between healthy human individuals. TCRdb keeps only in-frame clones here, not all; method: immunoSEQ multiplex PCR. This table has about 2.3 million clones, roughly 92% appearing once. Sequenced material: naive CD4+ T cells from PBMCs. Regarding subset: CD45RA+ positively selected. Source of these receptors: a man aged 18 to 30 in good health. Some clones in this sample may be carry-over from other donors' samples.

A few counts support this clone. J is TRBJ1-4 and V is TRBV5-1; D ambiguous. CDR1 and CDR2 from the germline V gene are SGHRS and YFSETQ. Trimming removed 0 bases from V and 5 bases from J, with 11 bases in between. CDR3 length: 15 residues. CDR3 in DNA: TGCGCCAGCAGCTTGGTGCCGGCACAGAATGAAAAACTGTTTTTT. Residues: CASSLVPAQNEKLFF.

CDR3 sequence reads: CSVADPPETQYF. The CDR3 DNA reads TGCAGCGTTGCGGATCCCCCAGAGACCCAGTACTTC. The rearrangement uses TRBV29-1 and TRBJ2-5; D is ambiguous. V was cut by 4 bases and J by 4 bases, with 10 bases left in between. The germline CDR1 and CDR2 sequences are SQVTM and ANQGSEA. This CDR3 is built from 12 residues.

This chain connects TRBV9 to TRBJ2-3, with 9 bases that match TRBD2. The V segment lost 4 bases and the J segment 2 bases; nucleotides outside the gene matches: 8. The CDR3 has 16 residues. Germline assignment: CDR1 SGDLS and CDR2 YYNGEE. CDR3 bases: TGTGCCAGCAGCACCGGCCTAGCGGGAAACACAGATACGCAGTATTTT. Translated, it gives CASSTGLAGNTDTQYF.

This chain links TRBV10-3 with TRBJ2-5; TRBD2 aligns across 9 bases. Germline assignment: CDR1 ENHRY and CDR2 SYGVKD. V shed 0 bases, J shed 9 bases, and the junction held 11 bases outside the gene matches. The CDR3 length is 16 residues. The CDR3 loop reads CAISESSGRGSEAQYF. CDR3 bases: TGTGCCATCAGTGAGTCTAGCGGGAGAGGGTCGGAGGCCCAGTACTTC.

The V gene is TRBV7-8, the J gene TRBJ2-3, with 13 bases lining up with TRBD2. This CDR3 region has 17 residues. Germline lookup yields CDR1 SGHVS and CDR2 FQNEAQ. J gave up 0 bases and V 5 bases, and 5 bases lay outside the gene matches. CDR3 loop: CASSTGTSGVSTDTQYF. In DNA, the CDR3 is TGTGCCAGCAGCACCGGGACTAGCGGGGTTAGCACAGATACGCAGTATTTT.

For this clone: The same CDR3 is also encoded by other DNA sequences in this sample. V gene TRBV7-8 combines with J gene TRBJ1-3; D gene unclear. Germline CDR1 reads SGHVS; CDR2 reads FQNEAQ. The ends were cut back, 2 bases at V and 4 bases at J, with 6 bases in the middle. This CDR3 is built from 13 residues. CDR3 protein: CASSLSSGNTIYF. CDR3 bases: TGTGCCAGCAGCTTAAGTTCCGGAAACACCATATATTTT.

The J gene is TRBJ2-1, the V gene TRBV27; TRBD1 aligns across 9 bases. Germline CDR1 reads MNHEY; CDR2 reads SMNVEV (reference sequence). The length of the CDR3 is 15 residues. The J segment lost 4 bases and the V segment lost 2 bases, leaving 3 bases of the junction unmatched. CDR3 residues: CASSLGGTGYNEQFF. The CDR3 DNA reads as TGTGCCAGCAGTTTAGGTGGGACAGGGTACAATGAGCAGTTCTTC.

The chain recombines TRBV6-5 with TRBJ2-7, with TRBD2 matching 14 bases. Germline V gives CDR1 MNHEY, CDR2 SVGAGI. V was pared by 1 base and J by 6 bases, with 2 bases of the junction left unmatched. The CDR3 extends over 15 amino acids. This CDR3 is CASSYWTSGRFEQYF. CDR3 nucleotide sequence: TGTGCCAGCAGTTACTGGACTAGCGGGAGGTTCGAGCAGTACTTC.

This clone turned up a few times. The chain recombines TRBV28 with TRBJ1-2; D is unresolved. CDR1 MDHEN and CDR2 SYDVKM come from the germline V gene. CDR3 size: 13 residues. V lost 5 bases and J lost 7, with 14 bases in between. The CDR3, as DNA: TGTGCCAGCAGTGGCCGCCGGAGTGCTGGCTACACCTTC. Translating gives CASSGRRSAGYTF.

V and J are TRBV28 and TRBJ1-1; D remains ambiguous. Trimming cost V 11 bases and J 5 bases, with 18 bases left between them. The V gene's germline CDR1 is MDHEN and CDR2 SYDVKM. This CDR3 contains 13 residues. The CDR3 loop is CAARLLSGTEAFF. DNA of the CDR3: TGTGCCGCCCGGCTTTTATCGGGGACTGAAGCTTTCTTT. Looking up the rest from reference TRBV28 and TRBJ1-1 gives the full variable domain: DVKVTQSSRYLVKRTGEKVFLECVQDMDHENMFWYRQDPGLGLRLIYFSYDVKMKEKGDIPEGYSVSREKKERFSLILESASTNQTSMYLCAARLLSGTEAFFGQGTRLTVV.

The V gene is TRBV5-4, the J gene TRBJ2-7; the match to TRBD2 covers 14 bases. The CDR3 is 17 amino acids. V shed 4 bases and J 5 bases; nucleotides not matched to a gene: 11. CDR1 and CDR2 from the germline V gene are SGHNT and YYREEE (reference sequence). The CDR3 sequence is CASSPRLAGGPFHEQYF. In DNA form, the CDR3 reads TGTGCCAGCAGCCCCCGACTAGCGGGAGGGCCATTCCACGAGCAGTACTTC.

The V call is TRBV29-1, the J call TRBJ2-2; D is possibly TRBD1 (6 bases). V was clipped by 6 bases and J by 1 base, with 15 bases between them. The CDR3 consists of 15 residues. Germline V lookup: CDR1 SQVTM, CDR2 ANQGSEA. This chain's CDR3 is CSVVRPGVNTGELFF. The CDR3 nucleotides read TGCAGCGTGGTCCGACCAGGGGTGAACACCGGGGAGCTGTTTTTT.

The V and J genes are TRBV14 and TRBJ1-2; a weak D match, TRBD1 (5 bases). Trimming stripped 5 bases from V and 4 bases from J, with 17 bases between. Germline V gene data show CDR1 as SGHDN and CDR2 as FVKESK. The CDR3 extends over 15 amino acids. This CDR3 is CASSNFLTGGYGYTF. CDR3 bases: TGTGCCAGCAGCAACTTTTTGACCGGGGGCTATGGCTACACCTTC.

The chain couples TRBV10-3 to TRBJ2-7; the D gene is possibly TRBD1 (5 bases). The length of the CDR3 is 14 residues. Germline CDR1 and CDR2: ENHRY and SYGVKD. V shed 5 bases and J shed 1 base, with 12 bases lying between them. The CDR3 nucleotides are TGTGCCATCAGTTTAACAGGAATTTCCTACGAGCAGTACTTC. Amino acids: CAISLTGISYEQYF.

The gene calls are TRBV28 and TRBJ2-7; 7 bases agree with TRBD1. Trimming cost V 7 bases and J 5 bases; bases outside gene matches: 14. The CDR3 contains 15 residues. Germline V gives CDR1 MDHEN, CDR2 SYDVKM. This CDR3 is CASIRSWGQRNEQYF. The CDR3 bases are TGTGCCAGCATCCGATCGTGGGGACAGCGAAACGAGCAGTACTTC. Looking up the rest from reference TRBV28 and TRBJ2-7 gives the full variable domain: DVKVTQSSRYLVKRTGEKVFLECVQDMDHENMFWYRQDPGLGLRLIYFSYDVKMKEKGDIPEGYSVSREKKERFSLILESASTNQTSMYLCASIRSWGQRNEQYFGPGTRLTVT.